What follows describes a single T cell receptor (beta chain). Its cognate antigen is unknown. The data belong to a study of cytomegalovirus exposure and HLA in healthy donors. Study outcomes and limitations: In the analysis, some V segments, TRBV6-2 and TRBV6-3 included, were excluded as indistinguishable. In an earlier analysis, most TCR beta V segments were productive about 87% or about 30% of the time. Common viral pathogens were later found to be apparently linked to several of the most significant clusters.

CDR1 and CDR2 from the germline V gene are KGHSH and LQKENI. With V trimmed by 2 bases and J by 6 bases, 7 bases remained unmatched. This CDR3 region has 16 residues. Primers: 60 Vbeta forward and 13 Jbeta reverse. Only in-frame clones appear in the TCRdb table, and some are missing; sequencing was by immunoSEQ multiplex PCR. The sample contains about 120,000 clones, under 80% of which appear only once. The clonotype originates from a man aged 55-75 years in good health and CMV-seropositive. The rearrangement uses TRBV18 and TRBJ2-1; 10 positions match TRBD1. Input material: PBMCs. This CDR3 is CASSPLGTGVPNEQFF. As DNA, the CDR3 is TGTGCCAGCTCACCATTGGGGACAGGGGTACCCAATGAGCAGTTCTTC.